This T cell receptor (beta chain) came from a study of CD8 T cells in Susac syndrome. The CDR3 is 12 amino acids. Germline V gives CDR1 MNHEY, CDR2 SVGAGI. V was shortened by 8 bases and J by 2 bases, with 10 bases between the two germline ends. Reverse transcription of roughly 0.5 to 1 ug RNA was carried out with random hexamers. From the immunoSEQ multiplex PCR reads, TCRdb called clonotypes with MiXCR, one entry per CDR3 protein. The sample carries more than 95,000 distinct CDR3 sequences, about 95% recorded once. V is TRBV6-5 and J is TRBJ2-7; a possible D gene is TRBD1 (5 bases). The origin of this receptor is a human donor in good health. Sequenced material: CD4+ T cells from PBMCs. Written as DNA, the CDR3 is TGTGCCAGCCGTACAGGCCCCTACGAGCAGTACTTC. It codes for CASRTGPYEQYF.